The 15 T cell receptor beta chains presented below share a single source sample, sequenced in a study of CD8 T cells in Susac syndrome. Reverse transcription of roughly 0.45 to 1 ug RNA used random hexamers. Each CDR3 protein gets one entry after TCRdb re-called the immunoSEQ multiplex PCR reads with MiXCR. This table has 55,000 to 85,000 distinct CDR3 sequences, around 96% appearing once. Source material: CD4+ T cells from PBMCs. These receptors all stem from a human donor with multiple sclerosis.

The chain uses TRBV11-2 and TRBJ1-6, with D perhaps matching TRBD1 (6 bases). The germline V and J ends were trimmed by 3 bases and 1 base, with 7 bases remaining between them. CDR3 length equals 15 residues. Germline CDR1 SGHAT, CDR2 FQNNGV. The CDR3 reads CASSFRGSYNSPLHF. DNA of the CDR3: TGTGCCAGCAGCTTCAGGGGTTCCTATAATTCACCCCTCCACTTT.

This clonotype was detected only a few times. This rearrangement joins TRBV9 to TRBJ2-5; 7 bases fit TRBD2. The CDR3 contains 15 residues. V was pared by 4 bases and J by 5 bases, with 11 bases of the junction left unmatched. Germline lookup yields CDR1 SGDLS and CDR2 YYNGEE. The CDR3 region has the DNA TGTGCCAGCAGCCCTCGTTGGGGGGGTAAGGAGACCCAGTACTTC. Translation: CASSPRWGGKETQYF.

CDR3 sequence (DNA): TGCGCCAGCAGCCGTCCCGGGACAGCGATGAACACTGAAGCTTTCTTT. Protein: CASSRPGTAMNTEAFF. This chain links TRBV5-1 with TRBJ1-1; 7 bases are shared with TRBD1. With 4 bases clipped from V and 0 bases from J, the junction kept 9 bases outside the gene matches. This CDR3 is 16 amino acids long. Germline lookup yields CDR1 SGHRS and CDR2 YFSETQ.

The chain uses TRBV5-4 and TRBJ2-6; 9 bases align to TRBD1. The CDR3 consists of 18 residues. Losses at the gene ends were 5 bases for V and 0 bases for J; bases not matched to a gene: 9. Germline lookup yields CDR1 SGHNT and CDR2 YYREEE (reference sequence). CDR3 loop: CASRPRGTGYSGANVLTF. The CDR3 nucleotides read TGTGCCAGCAGGCCCCGGGGGACAGGGTACTCTGGGGCCAACGTCCTGACTTTC. Looking up the rest from reference TRBV5-4 and TRBJ2-6 gives the full variable domain: ETGVTQSPTHLIKTRGQQVTLRCSSQSGHNTVSWYQQALGQGPQFIFQYYREEENGRGNFPPRFSGLQFPNYSSELNVNALELDDSALYLCASRPRGTGYSGANVLTFGAGSRLTVL.

This chain links TRBV7-2 with TRBJ2-3; 12 bases match TRBD2. The CDR3 covers 19 residues. CDR1 SGHTA and CDR2 FQGNSA come from the germline V gene. Trimming cost V 4 bases and J 0 bases; bases outside gene matches: 11. DNA of the CDR3: TGTGCCAGCAGCTCACAGACTAGCGGGGGCTCTCTCAGCACAGATACGCAGTATTTT. The encoded protein is CASSSQTSGGSLSTDTQYF.

The chain combines TRBV5-4 with TRBJ2-5, with D tentatively TRBD2 (6 bases). Germline CDR1 reads SGHNT; CDR2 reads YYREEE (reference sequence). V was trimmed by 2 bases and J by 4 bases, leaving 12 bases between them. The CDR3 is 14 amino acids. CDR3 nucleotide sequence: TGTGCCAGCAGCTTTCGGGGGAACGGAGAGACCCAGTACTTC. Its protein product is CASSFRGNGETQYF.

The rearrangement uses TRBV29-1 and TRBJ2-5, with TRBD1 matching over 8 bases. This CDR3 spans 13 amino acids. Per germline, CDR1 SQVTM and CDR2 ANQGSEA. The trim removed 4 bases at V and 4 bases at J, leaving 5 bases unmatched. The CDR3 region has the DNA TGCAGCGTTGTCGACAGGGGTGGAGAGACCCAGTACTTC. Translating gives CSVVDRGGETQYF.

The V call is TRBV6-2 or TRBV6-3, the J call TRBJ2-2; D is possibly TRBD2 (5 bases). The CDR3 is made up of 13 amino acids. Trimming cost V 3 bases and J 8 bases, with 10 bases left between them. Per germline, CDR1 MNHEY and CDR2 SVGEGT. The DNA for the CDR3 is TGTGCCAGCAGTTATGAGGGAGTGGGGGAGCTGTTTTTT. This gives the protein CASSYEGVGELFF.

The chain links TRBV5-1 to TRBJ2-7; D unresolved. Germline values: CDR1 SGHRS, CDR2 YFSETQ. CDR3 length: 15 amino acids. Trimming shortened V by 2 bases and J by 0 bases, and 12 bases separated the two germline ends. The CDR3 DNA is TGCGCCAGCAGCTTTGAGGACCCGAGCTCCTACGAGCAGTACTTC. This gives the protein CASSFEDPSSYEQYF.

This clonotype was seen once. V usage is TRBV19 and J usage is TRBJ1-1; 8 bases are a match to TRBD1. The CDR3 is made up of 13 amino acids. Germline values: CDR1 LNHDA, CDR2 SQIVND (reference sequence). V trimming: 4 bases; J trimming: 8 bases; junction bases outside the gene matches: 6. The CDR3 here is CASSTGGEREAFF. The CDR3 bases are TGTGCCAGTAGTACAGGGGGCGAAAGGGAAGCTTTCTTT.

V is TRBV12-3 or TRBV12-4 and J is TRBJ1-1; no clear D gene. V lost 2 bases and J 1 base, leaving 11 bases between the germline ends. The CDR3 consists of 15 residues. In DNA, the CDR3 is TGTGCCAGCAGTTTATCGCCAGCTCCGAACACTGAAGCTTTCTTT. It encodes CASSLSPAPNTEAFF.

The chain combines TRBV12-3 or TRBV12-4 with TRBJ2-1, with 8 positions matching TRBD2. This CDR3 region has 14 residues. The V segment lost 8 bases and the J segment 5 bases; nucleotides outside the gene matches: 8. CDR3 in DNA: TGTGCCAGCCGGTACGGGGGGGTGAACAATGAGCAGTTCTTC. Protein product: CASRYGGVNNEQFF.

This chain connects TRBV5-1 to TRBJ1-2, with a possible D match to TRBD1 (6 bases). The CDR3 runs 14 residues. In germline, CDR1 is SGHRS, CDR2 YFSETQ. V was clipped by 1 base and J by 8 bases, with 15 bases between them. The CDR3 loop is CASSLLGGREGYTF. The CDR3 nucleotides read TGCGCCAGCAGCTTGTTAGGGGGGCGAGAAGGCTACACCTTC.

V and J are TRBV7-9 and TRBJ1-2; TRBD1 agrees at 10 bases. V lost 0 bases, J lost 6 bases, and 7 bases stayed unmatched. The CDR3 is 16 amino acids. Germline loops: CDR1 SEHNR, CDR2 FQNEAQ (reference sequence). The CDR3 spells CASSLALGQGEDGYTF. The DNA for the CDR3 is TGTGCCAGCAGCTTAGCGCTTGGACAGGGGGAAGATGGCTACACCTTC.

This chain joins TRBV30 and TRBJ2-2; 7 nucleotides line up with TRBD1. Germline V gene sequence: CDR1 GTSNPN, CDR2 SVGIG (reference sequence). Trimming cost V 7 bases and J 3 bases; bases outside gene matches: 8. The CDR3 loop spans 14 amino acids. The CDR3, as DNA: TGTGCCTACAGAAGGGGGCCGGACACCGGGGAGCTGTTTTTT. Protein: CAYRRGPDTGELFF.